The 30 T cell receptor beta chains below all came from one sample that was sequenced in a study of control samples from healthy donors and cancer patients. The repertoire was sequenced with immunoSEQ multiplex PCR; TCRdb's copy has only in-frame clones and lacks some. The sample carries around 120,000 clones, approximately 88% recorded once. The sample consisted of blood. The receptors originated from a man aged 35-49 years in good health.

A word on this clone: Other nucleotide sequences in the sample specify the same CDR3. This chain uses TRBV29-1 with TRBJ2-2; D may be TRBD2 (6 bases). The CDR3 contains 13 residues. The germline V gene encodes CDR1 SQVTM and CDR2 ANQGSEA. V was clipped by 4 bases and J by 1 base, with 7 bases between them. CDR3 protein: CSVGRGNTGELFF. For the CDR3, the DNA is TGCAGCGTTGGGAGGGGGAACACCGGGGAGCTGTTTTTT.

The chain joins TRBV25-1 to TRBJ2-3; D is uncertain. The CDR3 sequence is 11 residues long. The germline gives CDR1 MGHDK, CDR2 SYGVNS. V gave up 6 bases and J gave up 6 bases, with 7 bases separating them. The CDR3 DNA reads TGTGCCAGCAGCTACATTGATACGCAGTATTTT. It is translated as CASSYIDTQYF.

V usage is TRBV5-4 and J usage is TRBJ2-2; TRBD1 aligns across 8 bases. Per the germline V gene, CDR1 is SGHNT and CDR2 is YYREEE (reference sequence). The V and J ends lost 2 bases and 0 bases, in that order; junction bases with no gene match: 6. The CDR3 covers 17 residues. CDR3 amino acids: CASSLYRGTANTGELFF. In DNA form, the CDR3 reads TGTGCCAGCAGCTTATACAGGGGGACCGCGAACACCGGGGAGCTGTTTTTT.

The chain combines TRBV10-2 with TRBJ2-1; D is uncertain. The CDR3 sequence is 13 residues long. The V end was cut by 6 bases, the J end by 10 bases, with 16 bases between. Per germline, CDR1 WSHSY and CDR2 SAAADI. The CDR3 loop reads CASRRTDGKEQFF. The CDR3 nucleotides are TGCGCCAGCAGGCGGACGGACGGAAAGGAGCAGTTCTTC.

The chain combines TRBV5-1 with TRBJ1-4; D might be TRBD1 (6 bases). V lost 4 bases and J lost 5, with 9 bases in between. Germline V gives CDR1 SGHRS, CDR2 YFSETQ. This CDR3 is built from 13 residues. The CDR3 loop reads CASSEQGNEKLFF. In DNA, the CDR3 is TGCGCCAGCAGCGAACAGGGAAATGAAAAACTGTTTTTT.

As DNA, the CDR3 is TGTGCCAGCAGCCGAAGCCGAGGGGCCCCACCCTACGAGCAGTACTTC. Amino acid sequence: CASSRSRGAPPYEQYF. This sequence joins TRBV4-2 and TRBJ2-7; tentatively, D is TRBD1 or TRBD2 (5 bases each). Trimming cost V 4 bases and J 2 bases, with 18 bases left between them. The CDR3 has 16 residues. Germline CDR1 and CDR2: LGHNA and YNFKEQ.

This chain links TRBV18 with TRBJ2-1; the match to TRBD2 covers 9 bases. The germline gives CDR1 KGHSH, CDR2 LQKENI. The V gene end was trimmed by 3 bases and the J gene end by 7 bases; junction bases not matched to a gene: 7. CDR3 size: 15 residues. CDR3 protein: CASSPGTSFRNEQFF. CDR3 in DNA: TGTGCCAGCTCACCGGGGACTAGCTTCCGGAATGAGCAGTTCTTC.

CDR3 residues: CASSLTGTGGSAFF. Here the CDR3 DNA reads TGTGCCAGCAGCCTCACCGGGACAGGGGGCTCAGCTTTCTTT. The chain uses TRBV3-1 (or the pseudogene TRBV3-2) and TRBJ1-1; 12 bases agree with TRBD1. Germline CDR1 is LGHDT and CDR2 is YNNKEL (reference sequence). The CDR3 extends over 14 amino acids. The junction had 7 bases not matched to a gene; V was cut back by 4 bases and J by 10 bases.

V is TRBV19 and J is TRBJ1-5; 7 positions match TRBD1. CDR3 size: 16 residues. The germline CDR1 and CDR2 sequences are LNHDA and SQIVND (reference sequence). V was pared by 5 bases and J by 9 bases, with 16 bases of the junction left unmatched. In DNA, the CDR3 is TGTGCCAGTAGTGTTATCGGGACAGCGGTACCGGGGCCCCAGCATTTT. This translates into CASSVIGTAVPGPQHF. The variable domain in full, with the rest retrieved from reference TRBV19 and TRBJ1-5, is DGGITQSPKYLFRKEGQNVTLSCEQNLNHDAMYWYRQDPGQGLRLIYYSQIVNDFQKGDIAEGYSVSREKKESFPLTVTSAQKNPTAFYLCASSVIGTAVPGPQHFGDGTRLSIL.

The chain is built from TRBV19 and TRBJ2-3, with unresolved D. Germline CDR1 LNHDA, CDR2 SQIVND (reference sequence). The CDR3 sequence is 13 residues long. V was pared by 4 bases and J by 5 bases, with 10 bases between. The CDR3 loop reads CASSRGPLDTQYF. The CDR3 DNA sequence: TGTGCCAGTAGTAGAGGACCGCTAGATACGCAGTATTTT.

The chain couples TRBV7-7 to TRBJ2-3; 16 positions match TRBD2. J gave up 1 base and V 4 bases, and 5 bases lay outside the gene matches. CDR3 length equals 18 residues. The V gene's germline CDR1 is SSHAT and CDR2 FNYEAQ (reference sequence). The CDR3 DNA reads TGTGCCAGCAGCTCGGGACTAGCGGGGGGGCCAGGCACAGATACGCAGTATTTT. Translating it yields CASSSGLAGGPGTDTQYF.

This clone was seen just once. This rearrangement joins TRBV30 to TRBJ2-7; no clear D. The CDR3 has 14 residues. V was cut by 3 bases and J by 4 bases, with 16 bases left in between. CDR1 GTSNPN and CDR2 SVGIG come from the germline V gene (reference sequence). CDR3 sequence reads: CAWRFGLKTYEQYF. The CDR3 nucleotides read TGTGCCTGGAGATTTGGCCTAAAAACGTACGAGCAGTACTTC.

The chain has TRBV5-6 and TRBJ1-2, with 7 bases identical to TRBD1. The CDR3 is made up of 15 amino acids. CDR1 is SGHDT and CDR2 is YYEEEE in the germline V gene. J was trimmed by 7 bases and V by 0 bases; bases with no gene match: 9. In nucleotides, the CDR3 is TGTGCCAGCAGCTTGGGAGGAGGGGGCCACCTTGGCTACACCTTC. It encodes CASSLGGGGHLGYTF. Looking up the rest from reference TRBV5-6 and TRBJ1-2 gives the full variable domain: DAGVTQSPTHLIKTRGQQVTLRCSPKSGHDTVSWYQQALGQGPQFIFQYYEEEERQRGNFPDRFSGHQFPNYSSELNVNALLLGDSALYLCASSLGGGGHLGYTFGSGTRLTVV.

The chain couples TRBV6-1 to TRBJ1-2, with D perhaps matching TRBD1 (6 bases). Per germline, CDR1 MNHNS and CDR2 SASEGT. The CDR3 runs 14 residues. Trimming pared 2 bases from V and 6 bases from J, leaving 13 bases between. In DNA form, the CDR3 reads TGTGCCAGCAGTGAATCCGGACAGTTCCATGGCTACACCTTC. This codes for CASSESGQFHGYTF.

This clone was observed a single time. J is TRBJ2-3 and V is TRBV5-1, with D possibly TRBD1 on 6 matching bases. The CDR3 runs to 14 residues. Germline assignment: CDR1 SGHRS and CDR2 YFSETQ. Trimming left V 7 bases short and J 2 bases short, with 14 bases between. The CDR3 nucleotides are TGCGCCAGCGCCCCTGGACAGTACACAGATACGCAGTATTTT. Its translation: CASAPGQYTDTQYF.

The rearrangement uses TRBV5-4 and TRBJ1-6; D is ambiguous. V was shortened by 7 bases and J by 17 bases, with 10 bases between the two germline ends. The germline V gene has CDR1 SGHNT and CDR2 YYREEE (reference sequence). This CDR3 contains 9 residues. The CDR3 reads CASQSTFHF. DNA for the CDR3: TGTGCCAGCCAGAGCACCTTCCACTTT.

V and J are TRBV6-2 or TRBV6-3 and TRBJ1-2; 7 bases map to TRBD1. CDR3 size: 14 residues. V lost 2 bases, J lost 8 bases, and 8 bases stayed unmatched. Germline lookup yields CDR1 MNHEY and CDR2 SVGEGT. In DNA form, the CDR3 reads TGTGCCAGCAGTTACAGACAGGGATTTCAAGGCTACACCTTC. It encodes CASSYRQGFQGYTF.

As concerns this clone: This specimen includes other DNA sequences encoding the same CDR3. The J gene is TRBJ2-3, the V gene TRBV30; D remains unclear. The ends were cut back, 2 bases at V and 0 bases at J, with 3 bases in the middle. The CDR3 is 12 residues long. Germline V gene lookup returns CDR1 GTSNPN and CDR2 SVGIG (reference sequence). The CDR3 nucleotides are TGTGCCTGGAGTCCGAGCACAGATACGCAGTATTTT. Translating gives CAWSPSTDTQYF.

This clone was seen just once. CDR3 sequence reads: CASSVDLAGIEQYF. DNA for the CDR3: TGTGCCAGCAGCGTAGACCTAGCGGGAATAGAGCAGTACTTC. The gene calls are TRBV9 and TRBJ2-7; 9 nucleotides match TRBD2. Germline V gives CDR1 SGDLS, CDR2 YYNGEE. V shed 0 bases, J shed 7 bases, and the junction held 5 bases outside the gene matches. The CDR3 is made up of 14 amino acids. The full variable domain, in which reference TRBV9 and TRBJ2-7 provide the parts outside the CDR3, is DSGVTQTPKHLITATGQRVTLRCSPRSGDLSVYWYQQSLDQGLQFLIQYYNGEERAKGNILERFSAQQFPDLHSELNLSSLELGDSALYFCASSVDLAGIEQYFGPGTRLTVT.

The chain employs TRBV5-1 and TRBJ2-7; D is undetermined. Trimming shortened V by 3 bases and J by 3 bases, and 10 bases separated the two germline ends. This CDR3 comprises 13 residues. Germline CDR1 SGHRS, CDR2 YFSETQ. The CDR3 nucleotides read TGCGCCAGCAGCTACAACAGCAACTACGAGCAGTACTTC. This gives the protein CASSYNSNYEQYF.

The chain has TRBV6-5 and TRBJ1-6, with 9 bases lining up with TRBD1. V dropped 2 bases and J dropped 5; count of bases not matched to a gene: 4. The germline CDR1 and CDR2 sequences are MNHEY and SVGAGI. CDR3 size: 16 residues. The CDR3 loop is CASSYGDRAHNSPLHF. The CDR3 DNA sequence: TGTGCCAGCAGTTACGGGGACAGGGCACATAATTCACCCCTCCACTTT.

The chain combines TRBV6-2 or TRBV6-3 with TRBJ2-3; D gene uncertain. CDR1 MNHEY and CDR2 SVGEGT come from the germline V gene. Trimming left V 4 bases short and J 2 bases short, with 7 bases between. This CDR3 spans 13 amino acids. The CDR3 protein is CASSLRYTDTQYF. Written as DNA, the CDR3 is TGTGCCAGCAGTTTAAGGTACACAGATACGCAGTATTTT.

A single count supports this clone. The chain carries TRBV7-9 and TRBJ2-1; 14 nucleotides align to TRBD2. Unmatched junction bases numbered 6, after V lost 1 base and J lost 7 bases. The germline CDR1 and CDR2 sequences are SEHNR and FQNEAQ (reference sequence). This CDR3 comprises 17 residues. CDR3 sequence reads: CASSLGMGTSGGNEQFF. As DNA, the CDR3 is TGTGCCAGCAGCTTAGGAATGGGGACTAGCGGGGGAAATGAGCAGTTCTTC.

The chain couples TRBV9 to TRBJ2-3, with 10 bases fitting TRBD2. CDR3 size: 17 residues. Germline loops: CDR1 SGDLS, CDR2 YYNGEE. The ends lost 4 bases at V and 7 bases at J; junction bases unmatched: 15. CDR3 sequence (DNA): TGTGCCAGCAGCCCCAATCGGGTCAGCGGGGGGGCCTATACGCAGTATTTT. Translated: CASSPNRVSGGAYTQYF.

The genes are TRBV7-8 and TRBJ2-5, with 9 positions matching TRBD2. V was clipped by 4 bases and J by 3 bases; unmatched bases: 9. This CDR3 spans 16 amino acids. CDR1 and CDR2 from the germline V gene are SGHVS and FQNEAQ. For the CDR3, the DNA is TGTGCCAGCAGCTCCTTAGCGGGGGTAGTCAAAGAGACCCAGTACTTC. Translating gives CASSSLAGVVKETQYF.

DNA for the CDR3: TGTGCCAGCAGTTCGGCTACTGGGACAGTTCAAGGCTACGAGCAGTACTTC. The encoded protein is CASSSATGTVQGYEQYF. The J gene is TRBJ2-7, the V gene TRBV28; TRBD1 agrees at 7 bases. Germline CDR1 reads MDHEN; CDR2 reads SYDVKM. The V and J ends lost 4 bases and 3 bases, in that order; junction bases with no gene match: 15. The CDR3 sequence is 17 residues long.

This rearrangement joins TRBV24-1 to TRBJ2-3; D may be TRBD2 (5 bases). The V end was cut by 4 bases, the J end by 3 bases, with 13 bases between. The CDR3 has 15 amino acids. Germline CDR1 reads KGHDR; CDR2 reads SFDVKD. The CDR3 here is CATSDPASRTDTQYF. CDR3 bases: TGTGCCACCAGTGACCCCGCTAGCCGGACAGATACGCAGTATTTT.

This clone was detected a few times. The rearrangement joins TRBV19 to TRBJ1-1; D might be TRBD1 (6 bases). The CDR3 is 14 amino acids. The germline V gene has CDR1 LNHDA and CDR2 SQIVND (reference sequence). The germline V and J ends were trimmed by 7 bases and 1 base, with 13 bases remaining between them. The CDR3 here is CASKGVIANTEAFF. CDR3 in DNA: TGTGCCAGTAAGGGGGTAATTGCGAACACTGAAGCTTTCTTT.

This chain uses TRBV5-6 with TRBJ2-4, with TRBD1 identical over 7 bases. From germline, CDR1 is SGHDT and CDR2 YYEEEE. CDR3 length: 14 residues. Losses at the gene ends were 1 base for V and 4 bases for J; bases not matched to a gene: 2. The CDR3 DNA reads TGTGCCAGCAGCTTGACAGGGGATAAAAACATTCAGTACTTC. Translating it yields CASSLTGDKNIQYF. Filled out from reference TRBV5-6 and TRBJ2-4, the complete variable domain reads DAGVTQSPTHLIKTRGQQVTLRCSPKSGHDTVSWYQQALGQGPQFIFQYYEEEERQRGNFPDRFSGHQFPNYSSELNVNALLLGDSALYLCASSLTGDKNIQYFGAGTRLSVL.

V is TRBV3-1 (or the pseudogene TRBV3-2) and J is TRBJ1-5; TRBD1 aligns across 7 bases. The CDR3 is 14 residues long. The germline gives CDR1 LGHDT, CDR2 YNNKEL (reference sequence). V dropped 5 bases and J dropped 7; count of bases not matched to a gene: 8. DNA for the CDR3: TGTGCCAGCAGCTCACAGGGGTTAGGACAGCCCCAGCATTTT. Translation: CASSSQGLGQPQHF.